This TCR beta chain stems from a study of T-cell reconstitution after alpha-beta-depleted transplantation in children. Germline CDR1 and CDR2: MNHEY and SVGAGI. V was clipped by 2 bases and J by 3 bases; unmatched bases: 2. The length of the CDR3 is 15 residues. It was with unique molecular identifiers that the TCRbeta library was prepared. One entry per CDR3 protein results from TCRdb running MiXCR on the PCR reads. The sample records about 480,000 distinct CDR3 sequences, around 12% being singletons. The sequencing used PBMCs from the stem cell graft donor, collected from the stem cell graft. The clonotype was recovered from a human donor who donated a stem cell graft to a child with combined immunodeficiency. The rearrangement joins TRBV6-5 to TRBJ1-3; 9 bases line up with TRBD1. CDR3 region: CASSYRQGDGNTIYF. The CDR3 region has the DNA TGTGCCAGCAGTTACCGACAGGGGGATGGAAACACCATATATTTT.